This T cell receptor beta chain was identified during a study of radiotherapy plus CTLA-4 blockade in lung cancer. Study details: Disease control was achieved by 31% of patients, and objective responses by 18%.

The data were produced by immunoSEQ multiplex PCR, yet TCRdb's version contains in-frame clones alone and is incomplete. The repertoire consists of 55,000 to 85,000 clones, with 65% to 85% occurring once and the leading ten covering roughly 15%. On this clone itself: The antigen is not known.

General observations from the study: With interferon-beta, early dynamics of blood T cell clones were reported to best predict response.

The CDR3 spans 16 residues. The germline V gene has CDR1 SGHTA and CDR2 FQGNSA. Germline trimming cut 0 bases from V and 5 bases from J; bases unmatched to any gene: 8. The receptor comes from a human donor with non-small cell lung cancer whose response to radiotherapy plus ipilimumab could not be evaluated. Some clones in this sample may be carry-over from other donors' samples. The chain employs TRBV7-2 and TRBJ2-5; TRBD2 agrees at 8 bases. Sequenced here: peripheral blood, sampled from a patient treated with radiotherapy plus ipilimumab. The CDR3 spells CASSLAGRGAGETQYF. The CDR3, as DNA: TGTGCCAGCAGCTTAGCGGGGCGGGGGGCCGGGGAGACCCAGTACTTC.